Each of the 7 T cell receptor beta chains below was sequenced from the same sample in a study of metastatic and nonmetastatic thyroid tumors. TCRdb called clones again from the PCR reads with MiXCR. The table shows 15,000 or so clones, with 23% occurring only once. No treatment had been given to any patient before thyroid surgery. Material: tumor tissue. Receptors originate from a female donor with papillary thyroid cancer or a benign thyroid nodule (not recorded which). Some clones in this sample may be carry-over from other donors' samples.

In its sample, this clone was seen many times. The rearrangement links TRBV12-3 or TRBV12-4 to TRBJ2-1; no firm D call. V was cut by 5 bases and J by 8 bases, with 7 bases left in between. CDR3 length: 11 residues. The CDR3 loop is CASSKGHEQFF. The CDR3 coding sequence is TGTGCCAGCAGTAAGGGCCATGAGCAGTTCTTC.

This clone was recorded at least ten times. Other DNA sequences of this sample code for an identical CDR3. J is TRBJ2-5 and V is TRBV7-8; TRBD2 might be the D (5 bases). Germline V gene lookup returns CDR1 SGHVS and CDR2 FQNEAQ. This CDR3 is 16 amino acids long. V dropped 5 bases and J dropped 5 bases, with 21 bases sitting between them. The CDR3 loop reads CASSPGGHRSWETQYF. The CDR3 nucleotides are TGTGCCAGCAGCCCAGGAGGTCACAGATCGTGGGAGACCCAGTACTTC.

The CDR3 nucleotides are TGTGCCAGCAGCGCCAGACTGGATTCCTACGAGCAGTACTTC. Translating it yields CASSARLDSYEQYF. The V and J genes are TRBV9 and TRBJ2-7; no reliable D call. V was trimmed by 3 bases and J by 1 base, leaving 11 bases between them. CDR1 and CDR2 (germline): SGDLS, YYNGEE. The CDR3 runs to 14 residues.

This clone is judged medium-sized. The CDR3 is CASSPPLAGEEKLFF. The DNA of the CDR3 is TGTGCCAGCTCACCACCGTTGGCCGGGGAGGAAAAACTGTTTTTT. The V and J genes are TRBV18 and TRBJ1-4; D gene unclear. CDR1 is KGHSH and CDR2 is LQKENI in the germline V gene. This CDR3 contains 15 residues. V was pared by 0 bases and J by 8 bases, with 13 bases between.

J is TRBJ1-5 and V is TRBV27; the D is unclear. Germline V gene lookup returns CDR1 MNHEY and CDR2 SMNVEV (reference sequence). Deletions cut 5 bases from V and 5 bases from J, with 13 bases between. The CDR3 spans 14 residues. CDR3 in amino acids: CASSNTDPYQPQHF. The DNA for the CDR3 is TGTGCCAGCAGTAACACAGACCCGTATCAGCCCCAGCATTTT.

This clone came up many times. The rearrangement joins TRBV12-3 or TRBV12-4 to TRBJ1-5, with D uncertain. V lost 3 bases, J lost 0 bases, and 6 bases lay in between. This CDR3 has 14 amino acids. CDR3 bases: TGTGCCAGCAGTTTTCACGGTAGCAATCAGCCCCAGCATTTT. Translation gives CASSFHGSNQPQHF.

Many counts were recorded for this clone. The chain links TRBV7-9 to TRBJ2-1; 8 positions agree with TRBD1. The CDR3 runs 15 residues. CDR1 is SEHNR, CDR2 FQNEAQ, per germline (reference sequence). V trimming: 6 bases; J trimming: 7 bases; junction bases outside the gene matches: 11. CDR3 nucleotides: TGTGCCAGCAGAACCACCGGGACAGGCTTGAATGAGCAGTTCTTC. Translated, it gives CASRTTGTGLNEQFF.